This T cell receptor (beta chain) emerged from a study of blood T cell repertoires in COVID-19. Across the study: Acute and convalescent COVID-19 specimens originated in the United States, Italy and Spain. The analysed material was cDNA or gDNA that came from T cells, B-cell-depleted T cells, or PBMCs.

Methods used by the authors: Estimated nucleated cell counts came from reference gene primer amplification. Clones were sequenced by immunoSEQ multiplex PCR, and TCRdb holds only the in-frame ones, with some missing. That table furnishes V, J and clone size, whereas the DNA furnished D and trimming. This sample has about 120,000 clones, with almost 70% found just once. CDR1 is WSHSY, CDR2 SAAADI, per germline. The CDR3 has 14 residues. V lost 10 bases, J lost 2 bases, and 6 bases stayed unmatched. The chain is built from TRBV10-2 and TRBJ2-3, with TRBD2 identical over 10 bases. The sequencing sample was made of peripheral blood. This TCR came from a woman in her 70s with acute or convalescent COVID-19. In DNA form, the CDR3 reads TGCGCCACAAAGCGGGGGGGGTACACAGATACGCAGTATTTT. Protein: CATKRGGYTDTQYF.